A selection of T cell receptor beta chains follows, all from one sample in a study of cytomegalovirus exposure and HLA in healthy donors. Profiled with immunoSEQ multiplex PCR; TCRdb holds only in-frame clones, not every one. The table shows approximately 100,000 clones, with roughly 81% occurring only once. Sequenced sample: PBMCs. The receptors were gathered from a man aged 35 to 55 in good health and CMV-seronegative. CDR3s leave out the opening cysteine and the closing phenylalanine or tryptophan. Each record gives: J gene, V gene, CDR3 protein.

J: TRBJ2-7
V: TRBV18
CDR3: ASSPPSTGGEQY

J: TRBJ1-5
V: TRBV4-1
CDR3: ASSPPFQSGSGPQH

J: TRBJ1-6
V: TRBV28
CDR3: ASSSGAPLH

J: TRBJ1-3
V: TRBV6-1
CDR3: ASSEASSGNSGNTIY

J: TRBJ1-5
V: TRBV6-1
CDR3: ASSARGLYGNQPQH

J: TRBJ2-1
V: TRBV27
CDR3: ASSLPSGGLLNEQF

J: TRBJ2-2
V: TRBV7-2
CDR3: ASSSLAGGPLGELF

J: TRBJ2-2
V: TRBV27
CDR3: ASSGTNTGELF

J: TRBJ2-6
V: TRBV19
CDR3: ASSMGRGDGANVLT

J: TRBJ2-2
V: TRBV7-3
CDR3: ASSRTGGSGELF

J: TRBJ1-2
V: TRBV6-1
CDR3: ASSERGGDGYT

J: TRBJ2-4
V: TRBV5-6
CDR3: ASSAGTGGPQDIQY

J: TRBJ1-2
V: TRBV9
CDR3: ASSVAAGGT

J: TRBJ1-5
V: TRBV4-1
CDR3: ASSQEDTGGSQPQH